This T cell receptor beta chain was identified during a study of OX40 agonist ivuxolimab in advanced cancers. Study-wide points: The average count of expanded clones was higher among CD8+ T cells than among CD4+. Certain nonresponders likewise exhibited a low normalized T-cell clonal expansion. Clonal expansion from baseline to week 6 occurred in both CD4+ and CD8+ T cells.

Only in-frame clones appear in the TCRdb table, and some are missing; sequencing was by immunoSEQ multiplex PCR. The profile covers 51,000 or so clones, with 79% appearing a single time and around 1.9% taken by the ten largest. Samples of blood were obtained at baseline, on cycle 4 day 1, and on cycle 7 day 1. In the case of this clone: What it binds is unknown.

V shed 8 bases and J 7 bases; nucleotides not matched to a gene: 6. Germline loops: CDR1 WSHSY, CDR2 SAAADI. The CDR3 is 14 residues long. V usage is TRBV10-2 and J usage is TRBJ2-2; 11 nucleotides agree with TRBD2. The sequences come from CD4+ or CD8+ T cells sorted from blood, collected in a trial of the OX40 agonist ivuxolimab. The receptor comes from an adult with an advanced solid tumor such as melanoma, head and neck, liver or kidney cancer. The CDR3 loop is CASALAGGFGELFF. The DNA of the CDR3 is TGCGCCAGCGCTCTAGCGGGAGGATTCGGGGAGCTGTTTTTT.